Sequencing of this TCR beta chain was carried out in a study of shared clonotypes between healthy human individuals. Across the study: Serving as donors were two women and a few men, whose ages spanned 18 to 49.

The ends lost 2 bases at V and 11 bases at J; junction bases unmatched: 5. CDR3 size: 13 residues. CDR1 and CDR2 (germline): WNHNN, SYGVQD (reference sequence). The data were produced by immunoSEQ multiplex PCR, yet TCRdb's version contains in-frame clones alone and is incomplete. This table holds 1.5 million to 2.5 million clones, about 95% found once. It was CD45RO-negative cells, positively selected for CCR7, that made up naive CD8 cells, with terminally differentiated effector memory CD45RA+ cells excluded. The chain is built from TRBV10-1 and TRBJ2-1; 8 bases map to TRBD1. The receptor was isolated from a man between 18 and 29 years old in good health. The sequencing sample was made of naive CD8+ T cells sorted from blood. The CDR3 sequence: CASSEIQGAKQFF. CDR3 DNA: TGCGCCAGCAGTGAGATTCAGGGGGCTAAGCAGTTCTTC.